A selection of T cell receptor beta chains follows, all from one sample in a study of monozygotic twins with inflammatory bowel disease. No DNA is given; TCRdb re-called the 5' RACE reads and lists each CDR3 protein once. The sample's table shows a few hundred thousand distinct CDR3 sequences. Sequencing input: blood. These receptor sequences come from a human donor with ulcerative colitis or Crohn's disease, or a healthy co-twin of an affected twin (not recorded which). Both conserved end residues are part of each CDR3.

V gene: TRBV29-1
J gene: TRBJ2-7
CDR3 protein: CSVKVGGTYEQYF

V gene: TRBV7-6
J gene: TRBJ2-1
CDR3 protein: CASSSAMDEQFF

V gene: TRBV3-1
J gene: TRBJ2-1
CDR3 protein: CASSQDGFEQFF

V gene: TRBV12-3/TRBV12-4
J gene: TRBJ1-1
CDR3 protein: CASSLAGPLNTEAFF

V gene: TRBV12-3/TRBV12-4
J gene: TRBJ1-4
CDR3 protein: CASTRAGAGEKLFF

V gene: TRBV5-6
J gene: TRBJ2-5
CDR3 protein: CASSQTGAGETQYF

V gene: TRBV7-2
J gene: TRBJ2-7
CDR3 protein: CASSLEDLDFEQYF

V gene: TRBV30
J gene: TRBJ2-4
CDR3 protein: CAWSAGTVNIQYF

V gene: TRBV5-5
J gene: TRBJ1-3
CDR3 protein: CASSLAGWSGNTIYF

V gene: TRBV12-3/TRBV12-4
J gene: TRBJ1-1
CDR3 protein: CASGGRQDDTEAFF

V gene: TRBV6-1
J gene: TRBJ1-1
CDR3 protein: CASSRQGPQNTEAFF

V gene: TRBV3-1
J gene: TRBJ1-3
CDR3 protein: CASSQETARIYF

V gene: TRBV6-2/TRBV6-3
J gene: TRBJ2-3
CDR3 protein: CASSPWTAADTQYF

V gene: TRBV7-8
J gene: TRBJ1-2
CDR3 protein: CASSFGQQINYGYTF